This TCR beta chain comes out of a study of control samples from healthy donors and cancer patients. Assay: immunoSEQ multiplex PCR; the TCRdb copy retains only in-frame clones and omits some. The profile shows 130,000 or so clones, approximately 94% of them singletons. Germline V CDR1 and CDR2: MNHNY, SVGAGI (reference sequence). Trimming at V came to 1 base and at J to 5 bases, leaving 3 bases not matched to a gene. The CDR3 contains 15 residues. Sequenced sample: blood. The chain employs TRBV6-6 and TRBJ2-7, with 12 bases identical to TRBD1. The sequence came from a man aged 35-49 years in good health. The CDR3 sequence is CASSYLGTGGDEQYF. DNA of the CDR3: TGTGCCAGCAGTTACTTGGGGACAGGGGGCGACGAGCAGTACTTC.